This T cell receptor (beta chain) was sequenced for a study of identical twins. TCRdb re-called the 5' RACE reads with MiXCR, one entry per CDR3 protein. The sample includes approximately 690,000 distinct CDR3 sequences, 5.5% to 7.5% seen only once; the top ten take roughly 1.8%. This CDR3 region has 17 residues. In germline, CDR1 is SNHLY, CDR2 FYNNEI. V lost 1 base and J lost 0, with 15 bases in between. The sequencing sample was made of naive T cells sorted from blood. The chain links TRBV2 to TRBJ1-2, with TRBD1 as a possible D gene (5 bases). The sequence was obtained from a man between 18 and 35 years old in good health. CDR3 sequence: CASSEGDFSLANYGYTF. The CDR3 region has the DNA TGTGCCAGCAGTGAAGGGGACTTTAGTCTGGCTAACTATGGCTACACCTTC.